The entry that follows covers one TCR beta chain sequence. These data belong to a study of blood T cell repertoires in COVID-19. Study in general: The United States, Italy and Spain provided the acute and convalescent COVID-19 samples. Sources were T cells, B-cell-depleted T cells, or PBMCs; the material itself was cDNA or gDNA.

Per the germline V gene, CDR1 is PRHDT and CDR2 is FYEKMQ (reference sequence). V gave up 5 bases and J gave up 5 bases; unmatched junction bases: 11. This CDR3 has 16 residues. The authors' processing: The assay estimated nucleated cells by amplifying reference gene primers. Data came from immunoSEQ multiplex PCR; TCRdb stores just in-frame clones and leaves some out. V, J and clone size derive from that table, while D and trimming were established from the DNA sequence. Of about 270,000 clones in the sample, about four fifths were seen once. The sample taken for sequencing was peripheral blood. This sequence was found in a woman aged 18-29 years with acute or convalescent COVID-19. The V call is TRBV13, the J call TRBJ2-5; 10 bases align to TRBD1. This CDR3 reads CASSPQDRGLRETQYF. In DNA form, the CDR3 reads TGTGCCAGCAGCCCACAAGACAGGGGGCTGAGGGAGACCCAGTACTTC. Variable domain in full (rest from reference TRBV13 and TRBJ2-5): AAGVIQSPRHLIKEKRETATLKCYPIPRHDTVYWYQQGPGQDPQFLISFYEKMQSDKGSIPDRFSAQQFSDYHSELNMSSLELGDSALYFCASSPQDRGLRETQYFGPGTRLLVL.